The 22 T cell receptor beta chains given below trace back to one sample, sequenced in a study of shared clonotypes between healthy human individuals. Profiled with immunoSEQ multiplex PCR; TCRdb holds only in-frame clones, not every one. This table holds over a million clones, 75% to 85% found once. The source material was memory CD4+ T cells from PBMCs. Subset given: CD45RA-negative fraction. The receptors stem from a man in his late teens or twenties in good health. Some clones in this sample may be carry-over from other donors' samples.

This rearrangement joins TRBV30 to TRBJ1-2; 7 nucleotides match TRBD1. V lost 6 bases and J lost 4; bases outside the gene matches: 14. The CDR3 consists of 15 residues. Per germline, CDR1 GTSNPN and CDR2 SVGIG (reference sequence). The CDR3 region has the DNA TGTGCCTGCGGGAGGAGGGGGCAGAGCAGCTATGGCTACACCTTC. Translation: CACGRRGQSSYGYTF.

Note on this clone: A far larger clone is a single base away, which makes a read error likely. This specimen includes other DNA sequences encoding the same CDR3. The chain is built from TRBV30 and TRBJ1-2; 9 bases align to TRBD1. The germline CDR1 and CDR2 sequences are GTSNPN and SVGIG (reference sequence). The CDR3 is 17 residues long. This chain's CDR3 is CAWSVLKDRGVDYGYTF. DNA for the CDR3: TGCGCCTGGAGTGTTTTAAAGGACAGGGGCGTCGACTATGGCTACACCTTC.

The chain uses TRBV7-3 and TRBJ2-7, with TRBD2 as a possible D gene (6 bases). V was shortened by 2 bases and J by 4 bases, with 15 bases between the two germline ends. Germline assignment: CDR1 SGHTA and CDR2 FQGTGA. CDR3 length equals 15 residues. CDR3 coding DNA: TGTGCCAGCAGCTTAGGCGGGACTCCAACTTACGAGCAGTACTTC. This codes for CASSLGGTPTYEQYF.

This clone showed up just a few times. V usage is TRBV7-9 and J usage is TRBJ2-2; 7 positions agree with TRBD1. Germline CDR1 SEHNR, CDR2 FQNEAQ (reference sequence). CDR3 length: 15 residues. J gave up 1 base and V 5 bases, and 4 bases lay outside the gene matches. CDR3 bases: TGTGCCAGCAGCGCCGGGACAGAGAACACCGGGGAGCTGTTTTTT. Translating gives CASSAGTENTGELFF.

This chain links TRBV11-1 with TRBJ1-1, with unresolved D. This CDR3 is 13 amino acids long. CDR1 SGHAT and CDR2 FQDESV come from the germline V gene (reference sequence). The V gene lost 5 bases and the J gene lost 1 base, with 8 bases spanning the gap. The CDR3 spells CASSLSGNTEAFF. Here the CDR3 DNA reads TGTGCCAGCAGCCTTTCCGGGAACACTGAAGCTTTCTTT.

This clone was detected a few times. This chain connects TRBV29-1 to TRBJ2-7; D perhaps matches TRBD2 (5 bases). The CDR3 is 13 residues long. CDR1 and CDR2 from the germline V gene are SQVTM and ANQGSEA. V lost 8 bases and J lost 2, with 16 bases in between. The CDR3 DNA reads TGCAGCTTTACCGGCGGGCCAACCTACGAGCAGTACTTC. Its translation is CSFTGGPTYEQYF.

The chain uses TRBV7-2 and TRBJ2-2, with TRBD1 matching 9 bases. Germline V lookup: CDR1 SGHTA, CDR2 FQGNSA. This CDR3 is built from 16 residues. V gave up 4 bases and J gave up 4 bases; unmatched junction bases: 7. The DNA for the CDR3 is TGTGCCAGCAGCTCATGGGGGACAGGGAGCACCGGGGAGCTGTTTTTT. It is translated as CASSSWGTGSTGELFF.

This clone was detected once. CDR3 DNA: TGTGCCAGCAGCTCGCGGACAGGGGTAGACAATGAGCAGTTCTTC. Protein product: CASSSRTGVDNEQFF. The chain joins TRBV7-3 to TRBJ2-1; 9 bases match TRBD1. V lost 4 bases to trimming and J lost 5 bases; unmatched junction nucleotides: 6. Germline V gene sequence: CDR1 SGHTA, CDR2 FQGTGA. The CDR3 covers 15 residues.

This chain uses TRBV7-2 with TRBJ1-5; D unclear. Germline values: CDR1 SGHTA, CDR2 FQGNSA. Trimming took 1 base from V and 5 from J, leaving 12 bases between them. This CDR3 comprises 15 residues. CDR3 amino acids: CASSLGAGWDQPQHF. The CDR3 DNA follows: TGTGCCAGCAGCTTAGGGGCAGGATGGGATCAGCCCCAGCATTTT.

This clone was recorded at least ten times. The chain has TRBV10-2 and TRBJ1-5, with TRBD1 matching over 10 bases. The germline CDR1 and CDR2 sequences are WSHSY and SAAADI. Trimming removed 7 bases from V and 7 bases from J; junction bases left unmatched: 4. The CDR3 runs to 13 residues. The CDR3, as DNA: TGCGCCAGCACGGGACAGGGGTACCAGCCCCAGCATTTT. Translation: CASTGQGYQPQHF.

The chain is built from TRBV14 and TRBJ2-1, with unresolved D. Germline V gene sequence: CDR1 SGHDN, CDR2 FVKESK. Deletions cut 4 bases from V and 1 base from J, with 2 bases between. The CDR3 has 12 residues. The CDR3 loop is CASSPSYNEQFF. In nucleotides, the CDR3 is TGTGCCAGCAGCCCATCCTACAATGAGCAGTTCTTC.

The gene calls are TRBV29-1 and TRBJ1-4; no reliable D call. Trimming removed 0 bases at V and 8 bases at J, with 10 bases between. The CDR3 is made up of 13 amino acids. Germline V gene sequence: CDR1 SQVTM, CDR2 ANQGSEA. CDR3 region: CSVEDPRREKLFF. CDR3 in DNA: TGCAGCGTTGAAGACCCACGGCGGGAAAAACTGTTTTTT.

The rearrangement links TRBV28 to TRBJ1-2, with D unclear. V was trimmed by 4 bases and J by 8 bases, leaving 17 bases between them. CDR3 length: 14 residues. Germline loops: CDR1 MDHEN, CDR2 SYDVKM. CDR3 in amino acids: CASSSRTYRRGYTF. CDR3 nucleotides: TGTGCCAGCAGTTCACGGACCTACCGGCGGGGCTACACCTTC.

The chain couples TRBV2 to TRBJ1-1; D gene unclear. The CDR3 spans 14 residues. Germline CDR1 reads SNHLY; CDR2 reads FYNNEI. V lost 9 bases and J lost 1, with 15 bases in between. As DNA, the CDR3 is TGTGCCAGGACGGTAGGGCCGGGGAACACTGAAGCTTTCTTT. This gives the protein CARTVGPGNTEAFF. Using reference TRBV2 and TRBJ1-1 for the parts outside the CDR3, the full variable domain is EPEVTQTPSHQVTQMGQEVILRCVPISNHLYFYWYRQILGQKVEFLVSFYNNEISEKSEIFDDQFSVERPDGSNFTLKIRSTKLEDSAMYFCARTVGPGNTEAFFGQGTRLTVV.

The gene calls are TRBV10-3 and TRBJ1-2; D unresolved. CDR3 length: 14 amino acids. The germline gives CDR1 ENHRY, CDR2 SYGVKD. The V and J ends lost 2 bases and 1 base respectively, with 8 bases between them. The DNA for the CDR3 is TGTGCCATCAGTGAGGGCCGAAATAACTATGGCTACACCTTC. As protein: CAISEGRNNYGYTF.

The chain recombines TRBV10-3 with TRBJ1-5, with 8 positions matching TRBD1. This CDR3 is built from 14 residues. Trimming took 10 bases from V and 3 from J; bases not matched to a gene: 8. Germline lookup yields CDR1 ENHRY and CDR2 SYGVKD. The CDR3 DNA sequence: TGTGCCACCAGGGACAGGCCCAACAATCAGCCCCAGCATTTT. Its protein product is CATRDRPNNQPQHF.

The rearrangement uses TRBV29-1 and TRBJ2-5, with D maybe TRBD2 (6 bases). With 5 bases removed from V and 7 bases from J, the gap between germline ends came to 17 bases. Germline V CDR1 and CDR2: SQVTM, ANQGSEA. This CDR3 has 13 residues. CDR3 in DNA: TGCAGCGTTCCGACCGGGGGTGTTGGGACCCAGTACTTC. It specifies CSVPTGGVGTQYF.

J is TRBJ2-2 and V is TRBV7-2; 9 bases fit TRBD2. V was pared by 5 bases and J by 4 bases, with 11 bases of the junction left unmatched. The germline gives CDR1 SGHTA, CDR2 FQGNSA. The CDR3 is 17 amino acids. CDR3 DNA: TGTGCCAGCAGCCTCCGGCGGGAGGGCCAAGGCACCGGGGAGCTGTTTTTT. Its translation is CASSLRREGQGTGELFF.

The V call is TRBV29-1, the J call TRBJ2-3; 10 nucleotides agree with TRBD1. CDR1 is SQVTM and CDR2 is ANQGSEA in the germline V gene. The CDR3 has 15 residues. With 3 bases clipped from V and 6 bases from J, the junction kept 9 bases outside the gene matches. CDR3 bases: TGCAGCGTTGATTCCGGGACAGGGGTGGGGGATACGCAGTATTTT. Protein: CSVDSGTGVGDTQYF.

V usage is TRBV5-5 and J usage is TRBJ2-1; 8 positions agree with TRBD1. V was clipped by 3 bases and J by 7 bases; unmatched bases: 9. Germline-derived CDR1 and CDR2 are SGHKS and YYEKEE (reference sequence). This CDR3 has 15 amino acids. The CDR3 DNA is TGTGCCAGCAGCTCCCCGGGCAGGGGGCGAAATGAGCAGTTCTTC. It codes for CASSSPGRGRNEQFF. Filled out from reference TRBV5-5 and TRBJ2-1, the complete variable domain reads DAGVTQSPTHLIKTRGQQVTLRCSPISGHKSVSWYQQVLGQGPQFIFQYYEKEERGRGNFPDRFSARQFPNYSSELNVNALLLGDSALYLCASSSPGRGRNEQFFGPGTRLTVL.

V and J are TRBV7-2 and TRBJ2-7; no clear D gene. Between the trimmed V and J ends, which lost 1 base and 5 bases, there was a span of 12 bases. The CDR3 loop spans 14 amino acids. Germline V lookup: CDR1 SGHTA, CDR2 FQGNSA. This CDR3 reads CASSLVQVSHEQYF. In nucleotides, the CDR3 is TGTGCCAGCAGCTTAGTTCAAGTTTCTCACGAGCAGTACTTC.

V usage is TRBV6-6 and J usage is TRBJ2-2; TRBD1 matches at 9 bases. The germline V gene has CDR1 MNHNY and CDR2 SVGAGI (reference sequence). Unmatched junction bases numbered 5, after V lost 8 bases and J lost 7 bases. CDR3 size: 13 residues. In nucleotides, the CDR3 is TGTGCCAGCCGGGACAGGGCGATCGGGGAGCTGTTTTTT. This sequence encodes CASRDRAIGELFF.